A selection of T cell receptor beta chains follows, all from one sample in a study of blood T cell repertoires in COVID-19. Clones were read by immunoSEQ multiplex PCR, and TCRdb kept only the in-frame ones, dropping some. The sample lists around 400,000 clones, 87% occurring once. Material for sequencing was peripheral blood. The origin of the receptors is a woman younger than 45 with COVID-19, enrolled during active disease. The CDR3 runs from the conserved cysteine through the conserved F or W. The D gene is left open where the match is weak. Only part of the rows carry a size: once, few, many, or a class if the clone is expanded.

TRBJ2-3,TRBV14,NA,NA,TGTGCCAGCAGCCAAGGGTACAGGGTGGAGAGCACAGATACGCAGTATTTT,CASSQGYRVESTDTQYF
TRBJ2-1,TRBV15,NA,NA,TGTGCCACCAGCAGAGATTCAGGAGGTAACAATGAGCAGTTCTTC,CATSRDSGGNNEQFF
TRBJ1-1,TRBV12-3/TRBV12-4,NA,NA,TGTGCCAGCAGCTCTGGGGGGTTTCAAGCTTTCTTT,CASSSGGFQAFF
TRBJ1-2,TRBV5-1,NA,NA,TGCGCCAGCAGCTTGGCACCCAGGACAGCCTATGGCTACACCTTC,CASSLAPRTAYGYTF
TRBJ1-5,TRBV19,NA,NA,TGTGCCAGTAGTATCATTCGGGAAATAGGACAGCCCCAGCATTTT,CASSIIREIGQPQHF
TRBJ2-7,TRBV4-1,NA,TRBD1,TGCGCCAGCAGCGACGACAGGGGGGACTACGAGCAGTACTTC,CASSDDRGDYEQYF
TRBJ2-7,TRBV6-5,NA,NA,TGTGCCAGCAGTCGGGGGAAGGATGGCGAGCAGTACTTC,CASSRGKDGEQYF
TRBJ2-7,TRBV4-2,NA,TRBD2,TGTGCCAGCAGCCAAGTGGCTAGCGGGCCCTCCTACGAGCAGTACTTC,CASSQVASGPSYEQYF
TRBJ2-3,TRBV30,NA,TRBD2,TGTGCCTGGACTCAAAGGACTAGCCTATTCACAGATACGCAGTATTTT,CAWTQRTSLFTDTQYF
TRBJ2-1,TRBV6-5,NA,TRBD1,TGTGCCAGCAGGGACAGGTCCCACAATGAGCAGTTCTTC,CASRDRSHNEQFF
TRBJ1-5,TRBV28,NA,TRBD1,TGTGCCAGCAGTTTGACCGGGACAGATAGCAATCAGCCCCAGCATTTT,CASSLTGTDSNQPQHF
TRBJ1-1,TRBV5-1,NA,NA,TGCGCCAGCAGCTTGGGTCAGGGAACGAACACTGAAGCTTTCTTT,CASSLGQGTNTEAFF
TRBJ2-7,TRBV28,once,TRBD2,TGTGCCAGCAGAGAACTAGCGGGGACCTACGAGCAGTACTTC,CASRELAGTYEQYF
TRBJ2-2,TRBV30,NA,TRBD2,TGTGCCTGGAGTCGACTAGCGGGAGGGCCGAGGGAGCTGTTTTTT,CAWSRLAGGPRELFF
TRBJ2-1,TRBV6-5,NA,TRBD2,TGTGCCAGCAGGCGGACTAGCGTCGAGCAGTTCTTC,CASRRTSVEQFF
TRBJ2-1,TRBV6-2/TRBV6-3,NA,TRBD1,TGTGCCAGCAGTTTCGGACAGGGGACATACAATGAGCAGTTCTTC,CASSFGQGTYNEQFF
TRBJ1-1,TRBV4-3,NA,NA,TGCGCCAGCAGCCAGGCCCCGGGAGCCATGAACACTGAAGCTTTCTTT,CASSQAPGAMNTEAFF
TRBJ2-5,TRBV9,NA,TRBD2,TGTGCCAGCAGCGTCACTAGCGGGTACCAAGAGACCCAGTACTTC,CASSVTSGYQETQYF
TRBJ1-5,TRBV30,NA,NA,TGTGCCTGGAGTGAGGGGAACAGCAATCAGCCCCAGCATTTT,CAWSEGNSNQPQHF
TRBJ2-3,TRBV7-2,once,TRBD2,TGTGCCAGCAGCTTAGTAGCGGGGGGCCTCGGGAATACGCAGTATTTT,CASSLVAGGLGNTQYF
TRBJ1-2,TRBV29-1,NA,NA,TGCAGCGTTGAGATCGTAGACTATGGCTACACCTTC,CSVEIVDYGYTF
TRBJ2-7,TRBV30,NA,TRBD1,TGTGCCTGGAGGAGGGGACAGCCATCCTACGAGCAGTACTTC,CAWRRGQPSYEQYF
TRBJ1-2,TRBV30,once,NA,TGTGCCTGGAGCCCGTGGAGGGGCGGTAACTATGGCTACACCTTC,CAWSPWRGGNYGYTF
TRBJ1-1,TRBV11-2,NA,TRBD1,TGTGCCAGCAGGCGCTTTCCGACAGGGGTGAACACTGAAGCTTTCTTT,CASRRFPTGVNTEAFF
TRBJ1-1,TRBV11-2,NA,NA,TGTGCCAGCAGCTTAGTATCCGGGACATCGAACACTGAAGCTTTCTTT,CASSLVSGTSNTEAFF
TRBJ1-1,TRBV9,NA,NA,TGTGCCAGCAGCGTAGTGGGGGCCTACACTGAAGCTTTCTTT,CASSVVGAYTEAFF
TRBJ2-3,TRBV6-2/TRBV6-3,NA,NA,TGTGCCAGCAGTTATAGGGGAGATACGCAGTATTTT,CASSYRGDTQYF
TRBJ1-1,TRBV4-2,NA,NA,TGTGCCAGCAGCCAAGATTTGACGGCGATCGGGGTGAACACTGAAGCTTTCTTT,CASSQDLTAIGVNTEAFF
TRBJ1-3,TRBV28,NA,NA,TGTGCCAGCAGTCAGTTCAGACAGGCTGGAAACACCATATATTTT,CASSQFRQAGNTIYF
TRBJ1-6,TRBV5-6,few,TRBD1,TGTGCCAGCAGCTTGGGGTGGACAGGGAGCTCCTATAATTCACCCCTCCACTTT,CASSLGWTGSSYNSPLHF
TRBJ2-2,TRBV5-5,NA,NA,TGTGCCAGCAGCTTCAGCGCCGCGAACACCGGGGAGCTGTTTTTT,CASSFSAANTGELFF
TRBJ2-7,TRBV6-5,NA,TRBD1,TGTGCCAGCAGTAGGGACAGGATTTACTACGAGCAGTACTTC,CASSRDRIYYEQYF
TRBJ1-1,TRBV19,NA,NA,TGTGCCAGTCGCCAGCGCACTGAAGCTTTCTTT,CASRQRTEAFF
TRBJ2-7,TRBV3-1/TRBV3-2,NA,TRBD2,TGTGCCAGCAGCCAAGTCCCGGGAGGCTACGAGCAGTACTTC,CASSQVPGGYEQYF
TRBJ2-5,TRBV14,NA,NA,TGTGCCAGCAGCTTCACGTACTCAGGGGAGACCCAGTACTTC,CASSFTYSGETQYF
TRBJ2-7,TRBV29-1,NA,TRBD2,TGCAGCGCAGTGACTAGCGGCCCCTACGAGCAGTACTTC,CSAVTSGPYEQYF